A selection of T cell receptor beta chains follows, all from one sample in a study of regulatory T cells in long-lasting Graves disease. TCRdb redid the calling of the multiplex PCR reads with MiXCR, one entry per CDR3 protein. The repertoire holds roughly 320,000 distinct CDR3 sequences, with 16% as singletons. Another study also made use of these data, one on T cells in Graves' hyperthyroidism and ophthalmopathy.

The sample in question was peripheral blood mononuclear cells (PBMCs), obtained at new diagnosis, from a patient treated with antithyroid drugs. These receptors all come from a man aged 35 to 55 with Graves disease. CDR3s include the opening cysteine and the closing phenylalanine or tryptophan.

TRBJ1-5 17 TRBV6-5 CASSYSPANRLGQPQHF
TRBJ2-3 14 TRBV7-8 CASSFVLGKGTQYF
TRBJ2-2 14 TRBV29-1 CSVRGFANTGELFF
TRBJ2-7 15 TRBV7-2 CASSQKRDRAYEQYF
TRBJ1-4 14 TRBV18 CASSSRQGYEKLFF
TRBJ2-3 14 TRBV4-3 CASSQVDWTDTQYF
TRBJ2-3 15 TRBV24-1 CATSDFLAGRDTQYF
TRBJ2-3 14 TRBV3-1 CASSHPGSTDTQYF
TRBJ2-3 17 TRBV27 CASSYKPQGLSTDTQYF
TRBJ2-6 14 TRBV20-1 CSARAGTGANVLTF
TRBJ1-1 12 TRBV20-1 CSARGGNTEAFF
TRBJ2-1 16 TRBV5-1 CASRLAGQTSLYGQFF
TRBJ2-1 15 TRBV5-5 CASSLWVRSYNEQFF
TRBJ1-5 13 TRBV20-1 CSASRAPDQPQHF
TRBJ1-1 13 TRBV29-1 CSVVRLMNTEAFF
TRBJ2-1 15 TRBV25-1 CASSDVASGGNEQFF
TRBJ1-1 14 TRBV2 CASTRGRLNTEAFF
TRBJ2-4 15 TRBV30 CAWTEKGLAGGPQYF
TRBJ2-5 15 TRBV20-1 CSARDAGHPGETQYF
TRBJ2-2 17 TRBV4-3 CASSQEPFDGNTGELFF
TRBJ2-5 13 TRBV29-1 CSVGGVFRETQYF
TRBJ1-5 16 TRBV5-6 CASSLASGRRNQPQHF
TRBJ1-1 13 TRBV3-1 CASGYTTNTEAFF
TRBJ1-6 15 TRBV7-2 CASSLEEVGISPLHF
TRBJ2-3 12 TRBV12-3/TRBV12-4 CASRGLGDTQYF
TRBJ2-1 15 TRBV7-6 CASSHKGLAGNEQFF
TRBJ2-7 13 TRBV3-1 CASSRGPNYEQYF
TRBJ1-5 16 TRBV6-5 CASSYLDGDSNQPQHF
TRBJ1-1 14 TRBV10-1 CASSDWTGQPEAFF
TRBJ2-1 16 TRBV4-2 CASSQDGLAVDNEQFF
TRBJ1-4 13 TRBV7-8 CASSFKTDEKLFF
TRBJ1-4 14 TRBV6-1 CASSNVGAYEKLFF
TRBJ2-5 15 TRBV30 CAWIRSGRDEETQYF
TRBJ2-7 15 TRBV4-3 CASSQEGVGASEQYF
TRBJ1-6 17 TRBV7-9 CASSLEARTSYNSPLHF
TRBJ2-7 13 TRBV27 CASRRGGVYEQYF
TRBJ2-7 14 TRBV6-5 CASSYTGWTYEQYF